The 29 T cell receptor beta chains given below trace back to one sample, sequenced in a study of blood T cell repertoires in COVID-19. Profiled with immunoSEQ multiplex PCR; TCRdb holds only in-frame clones, not every one. The sample shows 200,000 to 250,000 clones, more than 80% of them seen only once. The sequencing sample was made of peripheral blood. Receptors were obtained from a man aged 30 to 45 with COVID-19, enrolled during active disease.

The chain has TRBV27 and TRBJ2-4; 7 bases map to TRBD2. V shed 6 bases and J 3 bases; nucleotides not matched to a gene: 17. Germline V lookup: CDR1 MNHEY, CDR2 SMNVEV (reference sequence). The CDR3 spans 18 residues. CDR3 DNA: TGTGCCAGCAGAAGACTAGCAGGCCCCCTTCTGGGCAAAAACATTCAGTACTTC. Encoded protein: CASRRLAGPLLGKNIQYF.

This clone showed up just a few times. The rearrangement links TRBV11-1 to TRBJ2-3; 7 nucleotides align to TRBD2. This CDR3 is 16 amino acids long. Trimming at V came to 4 bases and at J to 1 base, leaving 8 bases not matched to a gene. Germline V gene data show CDR1 as SGHAT and CDR2 as FQDESV (reference sequence). The CDR3 protein is CASSSRGGVGTDTQYF. CDR3 DNA sequence: TGTGCCAGCAGCTCCCGGGGAGGGGTAGGCACAGATACGCAGTATTTT.

This clone was detected a few times. The chain has TRBV13 and TRBJ1-2; D ambiguous. The CDR3 has 13 amino acids. V lost 0 bases to trimming and J lost 4 bases, with 6 bases between them. Germline V gene data show CDR1 as PRHDT and CDR2 as FYEKMQ (reference sequence). The CDR3 DNA reads as TGTGCCAGCAGCTTAGGAGAGTTCTATGGCTACACCTTC. Its protein is CASSLGEFYGYTF.

The genes are TRBV19 and TRBJ2-1; 10 nucleotides agree with TRBD2. With 6 bases clipped from V and 9 bases from J, the junction kept 5 bases outside the gene matches. Per the germline V gene, CDR1 is LNHDA and CDR2 is SQIVND (reference sequence). The CDR3 spans 13 residues. The CDR3 spells CASRISSGSEQFF. The DNA for the CDR3 is TGTGCCAGTAGAATCTCTAGCGGGAGTGAGCAGTTCTTC. The full variable domain, in which reference TRBV19 and TRBJ2-1 provide the parts outside the CDR3, is DGGITQSPKYLFRKEGQNVTLSCEQNLNHDAMYWYRQDPGQGLRLIYYSQIVNDFQKGDIAEGYSVSREKKESFPLTVTSAQKNPTAFYLCASRISSGSEQFFGPGTRLTVL.

This chain joins TRBV6-5 and TRBJ2-7; TRBD2 is a possible D gene (6 bases). The CDR3 length is 14 residues. The germline V gene encodes CDR1 MNHEY and CDR2 SVGAGI. V was shortened by 7 bases and J by 4 bases, with 17 bases between the two germline ends. The CDR3 sequence: CASTRDSQGYEQYF. CDR3 nucleotide sequence: TGTGCCAGCACTCGGGACTCCCAAGGGTACGAGCAGTACTTC.

V usage is TRBV18 and J usage is TRBJ1-6; no firm D call. The CDR3 covers 13 residues. V was shortened by 2 bases and J by 7 bases, with 6 bases between the two germline ends. The germline V gene has CDR1 KGHSH and CDR2 LQKENI. In nucleotides, the CDR3 is TGTGCCAGCTCACCAGGGAGAAATTCACCCCTCCACTTT. This encodes CASSPGRNSPLHF.

This clone was picked up one time. This chain connects TRBV7-9 to TRBJ2-1, with D possibly TRBD1 on 6 matching bases. Germline CDR1 and CDR2: SEHNR and FQNEAQ (reference sequence). V was clipped by 4 bases and J by 3 bases, with 10 bases between them. The CDR3 has 14 residues. In nucleotides, the CDR3 is TGTGCCAGCAGCTCGGGACACCTCTACAATGAGCAGTTCTTC. Protein sequence: CASSSGHLYNEQFF.

In its sample, this clone was seen once. The chain couples TRBV27 to TRBJ2-1; maybe TRBD2 (5 bases). The V end lost 1 base, the J end lost 3 bases, and 10 bases lay between the germline ends. Germline values: CDR1 MNHEY, CDR2 SMNVEV (reference sequence). The CDR3 spans 15 residues. The CDR3 sequence is CASSLLSGLYNEQFF. CDR3 DNA sequence: TGTGCCAGCAGTTTATTAAGCGGCCTCTACAATGAGCAGTTCTTC.

This clone showed up just once. The V gene is TRBV3-1 (or the pseudogene TRBV3-2), the J gene TRBJ1-6; no definite D call. Germline CDR1 reads LGHDT; CDR2 reads YNNKEL (reference sequence). Trimming took 4 bases from V and 14 from J, leaving 15 bases between them. There are 13 residues in the CDR3. The CDR3 sequence is CASSPSGHITLHF. DNA of the CDR3: TGTGCCAGCAGCCCCTCGGGTCATATCACCCTCCACTTT.

The chain is built from TRBV6-1 and TRBJ1-1; TRBD1 matches at 7 bases. Looked up from germline, CDR1 is MNHNS and CDR2 is SASEGT. This CDR3 spans 15 amino acids. The ends lost 5 bases at V and 1 base at J; junction bases unmatched: 7. The CDR3 DNA reads TGTGCCAGCAGTTCCACGGCAGGGGGGAACACTGAAGCTTTCTTT. Translation: CASSSTAGGNTEAFF.

The rearrangement links TRBV19 to TRBJ1-2; 9 bases agree with TRBD1. The V segment lost 5 bases and the J segment 8 bases; nucleotides outside the gene matches: 9. This CDR3 contains 14 residues. CDR1 and CDR2 from the germline V gene are LNHDA and SQIVND (reference sequence). CDR3 DNA sequence: TGTGCCAGTAGTCCAACCGGGACAGGGCGCGGCTACACCTTC. This codes for CASSPTGTGRGYTF.

V gene TRBV19 combines with J gene TRBJ1-1, with D possibly matching TRBD1 (6 bases). The CDR3 covers 12 residues. The germline V gene has CDR1 LNHDA and CDR2 SQIVND (reference sequence). Between the trimmed V and J ends, which lost 5 bases and 11 bases, there was a span of 15 bases. CDR3: CASSSSGGEAFF. Here the CDR3 DNA reads TGTGCCAGTAGTTCCTCGGGGGGCGAGGCTTTCTTT.

This chain connects TRBV7-6 to TRBJ2-1, with a weak D call TRBD1 (5 bases). The CDR3 spans 14 residues. V lost 1 base and J 7 bases, leaving 11 bases between the germline ends. Germline V lookup: CDR1 SGHVS, CDR2 FNYEAQ. In nucleotides, the CDR3 is TGTGCCAGCAGCTTAGTGGCAGGGCGGAATGAGCAGTTCTTC. It encodes CASSLVAGRNEQFF.

The V gene is TRBV12-5, the J gene TRBJ1-2; tentatively, D is TRBD1 (5 bases). Germline CDR1 LGHNT, CDR2 FRNRAP. V was cut by 6 bases and J by 2 bases, with 13 bases left in between. The length of the CDR3 is 14 residues. DNA for the CDR3: TGTGCTAGTGGCCCCGCCGGGGGGAACTATGGCTACACCTTC. Protein sequence: CASGPAGGNYGYTF.

J is TRBJ2-7 and V is TRBV21-1; the D call TRBD1 from the table was never checked on the DNA. TRBV21-1 is labeled a pseudogene. The CDR3 spans 12 residues. CDR3 DNA: TGTGCCAGCAGGGACAAAACCTACGAGCAGTACTTC. It specifies CASRDKTYEQYF.

The gene calls are TRBV29-1 and TRBJ2-1, with 7 bases identical to TRBD1. V lost 5 bases and J lost 1; bases outside the gene matches: 5. CDR1 and CDR2 from the germline V gene are SQVTM and ANQGSEA. The CDR3 sequence is 14 residues long. CDR3 bases: TGCAGCGTTCGAGACAGGGTTTCCTACAATGAGCAGTTCTTC. It encodes CSVRDRVSYNEQFF.

The rearrangement joins TRBV3-1 (or the pseudogene TRBV3-2) to TRBJ1-1; 7 bases match TRBD1. V trimming: 5 bases; J trimming: 6 bases; junction bases outside the gene matches: 12. The CDR3 covers 15 residues. Germline lookup yields CDR1 LGHDT and CDR2 YNNKEL (reference sequence). CDR3 protein: CASSFTGTAMPEAFF. The CDR3 region has the DNA TGTGCCAGCAGCTTCACCGGGACAGCTATGCCTGAAGCTTTCTTT.

V gene TRBV28 combines with J gene TRBJ2-2; 7 bases agree with TRBD1. The CDR3 spans 13 residues. Trimming removed 8 bases from V and 3 bases from J; junction bases left unmatched: 3. Germline CDR1 is MDHEN and CDR2 is SYDVKM. The CDR3 is CASGTAYTGELFF. Here the CDR3 DNA reads TGTGCCAGCGGGACAGCTTACACCGGGGAGCTGTTTTTT.

The chain carries TRBV3-1 (or the pseudogene TRBV3-2) and TRBJ2-1; 14 positions match TRBD2. Germline V lookup: CDR1 LGHDT, CDR2 YNNKEL (reference sequence). V lost 5 bases and J lost 8; bases outside the gene matches: 5. There are 15 residues in the CDR3. The CDR3 coding sequence is TGTGCCAGCAGCTCAGGACTAGCGGGGGGCGATGAGCAGTTCTTC. Amino acid sequence: CASSSGLAGGDEQFF.

This clone showed up just a few times. The chain is built from TRBV7-9 and TRBJ2-1; perhaps TRBD2 as D (6 bases). The V gene's germline CDR1 is SEHNR and CDR2 FQNEAQ (reference sequence). The CDR3 loop spans 15 amino acids. V was trimmed by 3 bases and J by 2 bases, leaving 11 bases between them. The CDR3 bases are TGTGCCAGCAGCTTGGGGGGTAGCCCCTACAATGAGCAGTTCTTC. It codes for CASSLGGSPYNEQFF.

The chain is built from TRBV2 and TRBJ2-4; D not resolved. Trimming took 3 bases from V and 0 from J, leaving 12 bases between them. The CDR3 has 16 amino acids. Germline V gene lookup returns CDR1 SNHLY and CDR2 FYNNEI. CDR3 coding DNA: TGTGCCAGCAGTGAGGCATCAGAATTAGCCAAAAACATTCAGTACTTC. The encoded protein is CASSEASELAKNIQYF.

The chain employs TRBV19 and TRBJ1-2; a possible D gene is TRBD1 (6 bases). CDR1 is LNHDA, CDR2 SQIVND, per germline (reference sequence). The CDR3 length is 14 residues. Trimming removed 7 bases from V and 6 bases from J, with 18 bases in between. CDR3 sequence: CASIANRGYNGYTF. The DNA of the CDR3 is TGTGCCAGTATCGCAAATAGGGGGTATAATGGCTACACCTTC.

The V and J genes are TRBV29-1 and TRBJ1-5; no clear D. Trimming took off 0 bases at V and 7 bases at J, with 25 bases between the two ends. Per the germline V gene, CDR1 is SQVTM and CDR2 is ANQGSEA. The CDR3 covers 18 residues. The CDR3 coding sequence is TGCAGCGTTGAAGATCTTTCCGGTCGATATGAGGGAGGACAGCCCCAGCATTTT. This sequence encodes CSVEDLSGRYEGGQPQHF.

The chain has TRBV18 and TRBJ1-1; the D is unclear. The CDR3 covers 16 residues. Germline CDR1 and CDR2: KGHSH and LQKENI. V was shortened by 3 bases and J by 1 base, with 15 bases between the two germline ends. CDR3 residues: CASSPSPPERNTEAFF. Written as DNA, the CDR3 is TGTGCCAGCTCACCCTCACCTCCGGAGAGGAACACTGAAGCTTTCTTT.

This clone has just one count. The rearrangement uses TRBV7-2 and TRBJ1-5; D gene unclear. Looked up from germline, CDR1 is SGHTA and CDR2 is FQGNSA. Trimming cost V 1 base and J 2 bases, with 3 bases left between them. The CDR3 extends over 13 amino acids. CDR3 sequence: CASSLGRNQPQHF. The CDR3 region has the DNA TGTGCCAGCAGCTTAGGGCGCAATCAGCCCCAGCATTTT.

The chain links TRBV14 to TRBJ2-3, with TRBD2 identical over 13 bases. CDR1 and CDR2 (germline): SGHDN, FVKESK. The V and J ends lost 0 bases and 4 bases, in that order; junction bases with no gene match: 7. The CDR3 contains 18 residues. CDR3 region: CASSQDRRLAGGPDTQYF. DNA for the CDR3: TGTGCCAGCAGCCAAGACCGTAGACTAGCGGGAGGCCCAGATACGCAGTATTTT.

This rearrangement joins TRBV5-4 to TRBJ2-1; 7 positions match TRBD1. The trim removed 0 bases at V and 3 bases at J, leaving 9 bases unmatched. CDR1 and CDR2 from the germline V gene are SGHNT and YYREEE (reference sequence). CDR3 length: 17 residues. This chain's CDR3 is CASSLALVGGDYNEQFF. The CDR3 DNA is TGTGCCAGCAGCTTGGCCCTGGTAGGGGGCGACTACAATGAGCAGTTCTTC.

This chain uses TRBV6-5 with TRBJ1-3; D is possibly TRBD1 (5 bases). This CDR3 region has 14 residues. V was trimmed by 7 bases and J by 0 bases, leaving 10 bases between them. Looked up from germline, CDR1 is MNHEY and CDR2 is SVGAGI. CDR3 bases: TGTGCCAGCATTCCGACAGCCTCTGGAAACACCATATATTTT. Amino acids: CASIPTASGNTIYF.

The J gene is TRBJ1-4, the V gene TRBV7-9; a possible D gene is TRBD1 (5 bases). Germline V gene sequence: CDR1 SEHNR, CDR2 FQNEAQ (reference sequence). This CDR3 has 16 amino acids. V lost 1 base to trimming and J lost 3 bases, with 12 bases between them. This CDR3 is CASSLGVQAPNEKLFF. DNA of the CDR3: TGTGCCAGCAGCTTAGGGGTACAGGCTCCTAATGAAAAACTGTTTTTT.